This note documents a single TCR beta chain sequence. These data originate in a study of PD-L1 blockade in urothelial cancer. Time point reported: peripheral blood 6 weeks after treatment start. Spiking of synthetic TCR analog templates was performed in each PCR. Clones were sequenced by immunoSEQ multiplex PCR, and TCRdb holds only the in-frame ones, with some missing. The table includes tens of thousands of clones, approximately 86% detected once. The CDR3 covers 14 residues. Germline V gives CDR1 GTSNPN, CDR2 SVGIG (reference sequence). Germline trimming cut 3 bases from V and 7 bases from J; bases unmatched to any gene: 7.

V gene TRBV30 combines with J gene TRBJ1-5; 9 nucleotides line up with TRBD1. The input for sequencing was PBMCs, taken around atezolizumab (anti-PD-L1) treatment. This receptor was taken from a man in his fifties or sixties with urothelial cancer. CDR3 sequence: CAWSGDRAGQPQHF. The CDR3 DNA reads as TGTGCCTGGAGCGGGGACAGGGCCGGGCAGCCCCAGCATTTT.